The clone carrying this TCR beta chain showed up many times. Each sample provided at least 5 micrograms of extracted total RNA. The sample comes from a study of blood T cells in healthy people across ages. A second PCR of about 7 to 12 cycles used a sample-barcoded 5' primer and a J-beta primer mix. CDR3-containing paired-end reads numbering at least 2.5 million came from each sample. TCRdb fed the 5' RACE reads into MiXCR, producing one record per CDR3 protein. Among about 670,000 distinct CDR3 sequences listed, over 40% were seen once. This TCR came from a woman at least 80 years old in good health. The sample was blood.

This chain's CDR3 is CASALNTEAFF. The CDR3, as DNA: TGTGCCAGCGCCTTGAACACTGAAGCTTTCTTT. The chain has TRBV12-3 or TRBV12-4 and TRBJ1-1; D is unresolved. Trimming removed 8 bases at V and 0 bases at J, with 4 bases between. This CDR3 region has 11 residues.